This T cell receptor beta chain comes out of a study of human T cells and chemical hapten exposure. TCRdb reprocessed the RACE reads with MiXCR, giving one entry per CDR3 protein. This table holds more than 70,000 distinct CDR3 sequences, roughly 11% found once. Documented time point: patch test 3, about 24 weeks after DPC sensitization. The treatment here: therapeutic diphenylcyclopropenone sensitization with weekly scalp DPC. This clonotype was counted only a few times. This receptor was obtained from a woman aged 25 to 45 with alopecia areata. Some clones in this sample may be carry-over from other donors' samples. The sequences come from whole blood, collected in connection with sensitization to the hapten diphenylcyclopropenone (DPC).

For the CDR3, the DNA is TGTGCCAGCAGCCCTCCCGGGGGCCTAGCGGACGTCCAAGAGACCCAGTACTTC. It is translated as CASSPPGGLADVQETQYF. V and J are TRBV7-9 and TRBJ2-5; D is perhaps TRBD2 (7 bases). Germline-derived CDR1 and CDR2 are SEHNR and FQNEAQ (reference sequence). The CDR3 loop spans 18 amino acids. Between the trimmed V and J ends, which lost 5 bases and 1 base, there was a span of 23 bases. Complete variable domain (other parts from reference TRBV7-9 and TRBJ2-5): DTGVSQNPRHKITKRGQNVTFRCDPISEHNRLYWYRQTLGQGPEFLTYFQNEAQLEKSRLLSDRFSAERPKGSFSTLEIQRTEQGDSAMYLCASSPPGGLADVQETQYFGPGTRLLVL.